The clone carrying this TCR beta chain was seen a handful of times. Its specificity is not known. This sample stems from a study of cytomegalovirus exposure and HLA in healthy donors. This CDR3 has 13 amino acids. After removal of 9 bases from V and 3 bases from J, the junction contained 4 bases not matched to a gene. The germline gives CDR1 SNHLY, CDR2 FYNNEI. The PCR had 60 Vbeta and 13 Jbeta primers. TCRdb's table, derived via immunoSEQ multiplex PCR, lists solely in-frame clones and lacks some. This table holds over 85,000 clones, roughly 80% found once. Findings of the study overall: The majority of CMV-associated TCR beta chains were reported as apparently HLA-restricted in a later analysis. Association of approximately 18,000 TCR beta sequences with HLA alleles was found at 0.05 false discovery rate in a later analysis.

V and J are TRBV2 and TRBJ2-1; 8 bases fit TRBD2. Sequencing used PBMCs. The origin of this receptor is a man aged 35 to 55 in good health and CMV-seronegative. CDR3 amino acids: CARPGLGYNEQFF. CDR3 nucleotide sequence: TGTGCCAGACCGGGACTAGGCTACAATGAGCAGTTCTTC.